This T cell receptor (beta chain) was identified during a study of T cell responses to AZD1222 COVID-19 vaccine. This table comes from immunoSEQ multiplex PCR, and its TCRdb copy is limited to in-frame clones, with some not included. The table shows approximately 200,000 clones, with around 90% occurring only once. CDR1 is SGHNT, CDR2 YYREEE, per germline (reference sequence). V lost 4 bases and J 9 bases, leaving 14 bases between the germline ends. CDR3 size: 14 residues. The J gene is TRBJ1-6, the V gene TRBV5-4; TRBD1 is a possible D gene (5 bases). This receptor was taken from an adult in good health. The source material was peripheral blood, sampled on day 0 of AZD1222 vaccination. The CDR3 region has the DNA TGTGCCAGCAGCCACCGGGACCACAGTTCACCCCTCCACTTT. Its translation: CASSHRDHSSPLHF.